The 23 T cell receptor beta chains listed next were all sequenced from one sample in a study of graft-versus-host responses after intestinal transplantation. Clones were sequenced by immunoSEQ multiplex PCR, and TCRdb holds only the in-frame ones, with some missing. Altogether 85,000 to 100,000 clones are present, approximately 89% being singletons, with the ten largest covering 0.35%. Their recognized antigens are unknown. Sequenced here: unstimulated CD4+ T cells sorted from spleen or lymph node cells, sampled before transplant. These receptors came from a human donor who was the organ donor for an intestinal transplant.

J is TRBJ2-7 and V is TRBV28, with a possible D match to TRBD1 (6 bases). CDR1 and CDR2 from the germline V gene are MDHEN and SYDVKM. V was clipped by 5 bases and J by 5 bases, with 22 bases between them. The CDR3 is 16 amino acids. This chain's CDR3 is CASSPPPDRFRHEQYF. CDR3 in DNA: TGTGCCAGCAGTCCCCCCCCCGACAGGTTTAGGCACGAGCAGTACTTC.

The chain couples TRBV18 to TRBJ1-6; 10 bases are a match to TRBD1. This CDR3 region has 14 residues. The ends lost 10 bases at V and 5 bases at J; junction bases unmatched: 5. CDR1 is KGHSH, CDR2 LQKENI, per germline. The CDR3, as DNA: TGTGCCACCGGGGGACAGGGGAATAATTCACCCCTCCACTTT. Translating it yields CATGGQGNNSPLHF.

The J gene is TRBJ2-7, the V gene TRBV11-3, with D possibly matching TRBD1 (6 bases). The germline V gene encodes CDR1 SGHNT and CDR2 YENEEA. The CDR3 sequence is 15 residues long. Deletions cut 5 bases from V and 0 bases from J, with 14 bases between. The CDR3 region is CASSLQTGSSYEQYF. CDR3 DNA: TGTGCCAGCAGCCTCCAGACAGGCAGCTCCTACGAGCAGTACTTC.

J is TRBJ2-3 and V is TRBV28; 9 bases are shared with TRBD1. Germline lookup yields CDR1 MDHEN and CDR2 SYDVKM. V lost 4 bases and J lost 6; bases outside the gene matches: 8. The length of the CDR3 is 15 residues. This chain's CDR3 is CASSSGTGFLDTQYF. The CDR3 region has the DNA TGTGCCAGCAGTTCCGGGACAGGGTTCTTGGATACGCAGTATTTT.

The V call is TRBV28, the J call TRBJ1-5; TRBD1 might be the D (5 bases). V was trimmed by 11 bases and J by 1 base, leaving 12 bases between them. The CDR3 has 13 amino acids. The germline CDR1 and CDR2 sequences are MDHEN and SYDVKM. CDR3 coding DNA: TGTGCCGCGGGGGAGTTGAGCAATCAGCCCCAGCATTTT. This sequence encodes CAAGELSNQPQHF.

The chain couples TRBV9 to TRBJ2-1; TRBD2 aligns across 10 bases. The CDR3 consists of 16 residues. Looked up from germline, CDR1 is SGDLS and CDR2 is YYNGEE. The trim removed 0 bases at V and 3 bases at J, leaving 3 bases unmatched. The CDR3 DNA follows: TGTGCCAGCAGCGTAGACCTAGCGGGGGTCTACAATGAGCAGTTCTTC. This translates into CASSVDLAGVYNEQFF.

The chain is built from TRBV5-6 and TRBJ2-7; TRBD2 is a possible D gene (7 bases). V was shortened by 7 bases and J by 4 bases, with 18 bases between the two germline ends. The CDR3 sequence is 14 residues long. CDR1 and CDR2 from the germline V gene are SGHDT and YYEEEE. In DNA form, the CDR3 reads TGTGCCAGCGGGGGGCCGGGAGGAGCGTACGAGCAGTACTTC. Amino acid sequence: CASGGPGGAYEQYF.

The chain uses TRBV7-8 and TRBJ1-1; TRBD1 might be the D (5 bases). The V and J ends lost 0 bases and 5 bases respectively, with 10 bases between them. The CDR3 loop spans 14 amino acids. CDR1 is SGHVS, CDR2 FQNEAQ, per germline. For the CDR3, the DNA is TGTGCCAGCAGCTTAGCAGGCGGGGGAACTGAAGCTTTCTTT. Translation gives CASSLAGGGTEAFF.

The CDR3 DNA is TGTGCCAGCAGTGAAAGTACTAGCGGCACCGGGGAGCTGTTTTTT. It translates to CASSESTSGTGELFF. This sequence joins TRBV2 and TRBJ2-2; TRBD2 matches 8 bases. This CDR3 has 15 amino acids. Germline assignment: CDR1 SNHLY and CDR2 FYNNEI. With 2 bases clipped from V and 4 bases from J, the junction kept 3 bases outside the gene matches.

The chain uses TRBV5-1 and TRBJ2-5; the match to TRBD2 covers 8 bases. Germline CDR1 is SGHRS and CDR2 is YFSETQ. The CDR3 is 14 amino acids. Trimming removed 7 bases from V and 3 bases from J; junction bases left unmatched: 8. The CDR3 loop is CASGTGGAEETQYF. DNA for the CDR3: TGCGCCAGCGGCACGGGGGGGGCCGAAGAGACCCAGTACTTC.

This clone was seen only a few times. V and J are TRBV29-1 and TRBJ2-6, with a tentative D call TRBD1 (6 bases). V gave up 5 bases and J gave up 1 base, with 12 bases separating them. Germline V lookup: CDR1 SQVTM, CDR2 ANQGSEA. CDR3 length equals 15 residues. The CDR3 region has the DNA TGCAGCGTTCAGGGGCTGGCGTCTGGGGCCAACGTCCTGACTTTC. Translation gives CSVQGLASGANVLTF.

The chain carries TRBV10-1 and TRBJ2-2; a possible D gene is TRBD2 (5 bases). CDR3 size: 13 residues. CDR1 is WNHNN, CDR2 SYGVQD, per germline (reference sequence). V dropped 5 bases and J dropped 4 bases, with 8 bases sitting between them. The DNA of the CDR3 is TGCGCCAGCAGTCGGACTTTCACCGGGGAGCTGTTTTTT. Amino acid sequence: CASSRTFTGELFF.

The chain recombines TRBV15 with TRBJ2-7; perhaps TRBD2 as D (5 bases). V was shortened by 0 bases and J by 2 bases, with 8 bases between the two germline ends. Germline V gene lookup returns CDR1 LNHNV and CDR2 YYDKDF (reference sequence). The CDR3 covers 14 residues. Written as DNA, the CDR3 is TGTGCCACCAGCAGAGATCTCGGGACCTACGAGCAGTACTTC. Protein sequence: CATSRDLGTYEQYF.

V is TRBV6-7 and J is TRBJ2-5; 8 positions agree with TRBD2. TRBV6-7 belongs to the ORF category, with a function that is uncertain. Losses at the gene ends were 0 bases for V and 5 bases for J; bases not matched to a gene: 11. This CDR3 has 17 residues. CDR3 sequence reads: CASSYSVPGGTFETQYF. The CDR3 DNA sequence: TGTGCCAGCAGTTACTCAGTGCCGGGGGGGACCTTTGAGACCCAGTACTTC.

The chain employs TRBV27 and TRBJ1-5; D gene unclear. The V and J ends lost 4 bases and 4 bases respectively, with 8 bases between them. The CDR3 loop spans 13 amino acids. CDR1 and CDR2 (germline): MNHEY, SMNVEV (reference sequence). The CDR3 DNA sequence: TGTGCCAGCAGTTGGGCTCGAAATCAGCCCCAGCATTTT. Translation gives CASSWARNQPQHF.

The rearrangement uses TRBV5-1 and TRBJ2-1; D call uncertain. The CDR3 is made up of 15 amino acids. Germline CDR1 is SGHRS and CDR2 is YFSETQ. Trimming cost V 0 bases and J 0 bases, with 7 bases left between them. Written as DNA, the CDR3 is TGCGCCAGCAGCTTGGACGGAGACTCCTACAATGAGCAGTTCTTC. Amino acid sequence: CASSLDGDSYNEQFF.

This clone appeared a single time. The CDR3 nucleotides read TGTGCCAGCAGCCCCGGTGATTATAGCAATCAGCCCCAGCATTTT. Residues: CASSPGDYSNQPQHF. The V call is TRBV7-9, the J call TRBJ1-5; no definite D call. V dropped 5 bases and J dropped 0 bases, with 11 bases sitting between them. The CDR3 has 15 residues. CDR1 and CDR2 (germline): SEHNR, FQNEAQ (reference sequence).

The chain combines TRBV18 with TRBJ1-2, with 9 bases identical to TRBD1. The CDR3 spans 14 residues. Trimming took 6 bases from V and 4 from J; bases not matched to a gene: 6. Germline loops: CDR1 KGHSH, CDR2 LQKENI. CDR3 amino acids: CASSGTGSIYGYTF. DNA of the CDR3: TGTGCCAGCTCCGGGACAGGGTCTATCTATGGCTACACCTTC.

This chain joins TRBV2 and TRBJ2-3, with 13 bases aligning to TRBD2. V lost 7 bases, J lost 1 base, and 2 bases stayed unmatched. Per the germline V gene, CDR1 is SNHLY and CDR2 is FYNNEI. The CDR3 is 15 residues long. CDR3 nucleotides: TGTGCCAGCAAGGGACTAGCGGGGCGCACAGATACGCAGTATTTT. This sequence encodes CASKGLAGRTDTQYF.

The chain has TRBV4-2 and TRBJ1-2; 7 positions agree with TRBD1. CDR1 and CDR2 (germline): LGHNA, YNFKEQ. Losses at the gene ends were 2 bases for V and 2 bases for J; bases not matched to a gene: 8. The CDR3 runs to 16 residues. CDR3 sequence (DNA): TGTGCCAGCAGCCAACAGACAGGGTGGGGAAACTATGGCTACACCTTC. Residues: CASSQQTGWGNYGYTF.

In DNA, the CDR3 is TGTGCCAGCATGGGCCTAGCGGGAGCTAATATCAATACCGGGGAGCTGTTTTTT. This gives the protein CASMGLAGANINTGELFF. V gene TRBV27 combines with J gene TRBJ2-2; 10 bases fit TRBD2. This CDR3 region has 18 residues. Losses at the gene ends were 7 bases for V and 5 bases for J; bases not matched to a gene: 16. CDR1 and CDR2 (germline): MNHEY, SMNVEV (reference sequence).

The rearrangement links TRBV19 to TRBJ1-1, with TRBD1 matching 9 bases. CDR3 size: 18 residues. Germline CDR1 and CDR2: LNHDA and SQIVND (reference sequence). Losses at the gene ends were 5 bases for V and 1 base for J; bases not matched to a gene: 14. The DNA of the CDR3 is TGTGCCAGTAGTCGCACAGGGGGCCCGTATAGGCCGAACACTGAAGCTTTCTTT. Amino acids: CASSRTGGPYRPNTEAFF.

V is TRBV5-5 and J is TRBJ1-2; a weak D match, TRBD1 (6 bases). The CDR3 length is 16 residues. The germline CDR1 and CDR2 sequences are SGHKS and YYEKEE (reference sequence). V dropped 0 bases and J dropped 2 bases, with 14 bases sitting between them. The CDR3 loop is CASSLVAGTGNYGYTF. The CDR3 nucleotides are TGTGCCAGCAGCTTGGTCGCAGGAACAGGGAACTATGGCTACACCTTC.